This T cell receptor beta chain derives from a study of T-cell memory formation after mild COVID-19. 5'RACE, which relied on constant-segment primers, yielded TCR alpha and TCR beta cDNA libraries carrying sample barcodes and UMIs. A single record per CDR3 protein comes from TCRdb applying MiXCR to the 5' RACE reads. In the table there are roughly 370,000 distinct CDR3 sequences, about 17% of which are singletons. Sequenced material: PBMCs or a T cell subset sorted from them (not recorded which). The TCR comes from a man younger than 35 who had mild COVID-19 (a few samples of this study predate the infection). Cell type and time point are not known.

DNA for the CDR3: TGTGCCAGCAGTTTAGGGCTCTCAGATACGCAGTATTTT. This gives the protein CASSLGLSDTQYF. The chain recombines TRBV27 with TRBJ2-3; D remains unclear. The CDR3 has 13 amino acids. Germline V gives CDR1 MNHEY, CDR2 SMNVEV (reference sequence). V dropped 2 bases and J dropped 4 bases, with 7 bases sitting between them.